These 14 T cell receptor beta chains originate from one sample sequenced in a study of Graves' ophthalmopathy and Graves' hyperthyroidism. For repertoire sequencing, the TCR beta CDR3 regions were amplified from RNA transcripts. Investigators did first-round RT-PCR with HTBI primers, then second-round multiplex PCR. TCRdb reprocessed the multiplex PCR reads with MiXCR, giving one entry per CDR3 protein. This repertoire shows a few hundred thousand distinct CDR3 sequences, about 18% found once; its top ten account for approximately 2.4%. Sequencing was performed on peripheral blood. All receptors come from an adult woman with stable Graves' hyperthyroidism.

This clonotype was counted many times. This sequence joins TRBV7-9 and TRBJ2-7, with D hard to call. V was cut by 1 base and J by 5 bases, with 12 bases left in between. This CDR3 is 14 amino acids long. CDR1 SEHNR and CDR2 FQNEAQ come from the germline V gene (reference sequence). CDR3 residues: CASSLEGATNEQYF. The CDR3 DNA reads TGTGCCAGCAGCTTAGAGGGCGCGACGAACGAGCAGTACTTC.

This rearrangement joins TRBV11-2 to TRBJ2-7; the match to TRBD2 covers 10 bases. Looked up from germline, CDR1 is SGHAT and CDR2 is FQNNGV. This CDR3 spans 17 amino acids. V shed 4 bases and J 3 bases; nucleotides not matched to a gene: 12. The CDR3 loop reads CASSSTTASGSRYEQYF. Here the CDR3 DNA reads TGTGCCAGCAGCTCCACCACCGCTAGCGGGAGCCGCTACGAGCAGTACTTC. The full variable domain, in which reference TRBV11-2 and TRBJ2-7 provide the parts outside the CDR3, is EAGVAQSPRYKIIEKRQSVAFWCNPISGHATLYWYQQILGQGPKLLIQFQNNGVVDDSQLPKDRFSAERLKGVDSTLKIQPAKLEDSAVYLCASSSTTASGSRYEQYFGPGTRLTVT.

This clonotype was seen repeatedly, ten times or more. The V and J genes are TRBV29-1 and TRBJ1-1; D unresolved. V was clipped by 4 bases and J by 0 bases, with 9 bases between them. There are 13 residues in the CDR3. Germline loops: CDR1 SQVTM, CDR2 ANQGSEA. The CDR3 spells CSVVPILNTEAFF. The CDR3 nucleotides are TGCAGCGTTGTTCCCATTTTGAACACTGAAGCTTTCTTT.

This clonotype was detected ten times or more. This chain links TRBV13 with TRBJ2-7, with TRBD2 matching 7 bases. V lost 1 base and J lost 1; bases outside the gene matches: 7. There are 16 residues in the CDR3. Per germline, CDR1 PRHDT and CDR2 FYEKMQ (reference sequence). In nucleotides, the CDR3 is TGTGCCAGCAGCTTAGCTGTCGGGAGGAATTCCTACGAGCAGTACTTC. It translates to CASSLAVGRNSYEQYF.

The gene calls are TRBV10-3 and TRBJ1-1, with D possibly TRBD1 on 6 matching bases. This CDR3 region has 14 residues. V was trimmed by 5 bases and J by 0 bases, leaving 10 bases between them. The germline CDR1 and CDR2 sequences are ENHRY and SYGVKD. The CDR3 region is CAISHRDMNTEAFF. Written as DNA, the CDR3 is TGTGCCATCAGTCACAGGGACATGAACACTGAAGCTTTCTTT.

Only a few counts were recorded for this clonotype. The chain couples TRBV5-1 to TRBJ2-7; 9 bases map to TRBD1. This CDR3 spans 14 amino acids. Trimming cost V 3 bases and J 3 bases; bases outside gene matches: 4. Germline loops: CDR1 SGHRS, CDR2 YFSETQ. DNA for the CDR3: TGCGCCAGCAGCTACACAGGGGGCGGCTACGAGCAGTACTTC. This codes for CASSYTGGGYEQYF.

CDR3 sequence reads: CASSLSAWGSGGVETQYF. CDR3 DNA sequence: TGTGCCAGCAGTTTATCCGCCTGGGGTAGCGGGGGGGTAGAGACCCAGTACTTC. V is TRBV28 and J is TRBJ2-5; 11 nucleotides agree with TRBD2. The CDR3 contains 18 residues. Germline V CDR1 and CDR2: MDHEN, SYDVKM. V trimming: 1 base; J trimming: 4 bases; junction bases outside the gene matches: 11.

This clonotype has a single count. One base away lies a much larger clone, so this may be a sequencing read error. The genes are TRBV7-8 and TRBJ2-7; 11 nucleotides align to TRBD2. This CDR3 is 16 amino acids long. CDR1 is SGHVS, CDR2 FQNEAQ, per germline. V shed 7 bases and J 0 bases; nucleotides not matched to a gene: 8. The CDR3 loop reads CASIFKGTSGSYEQYF. The CDR3 region has the DNA TGTGCCAGCATCTTTAAAGGGACTAGCGGCTCCTACGAGCAGTACTTC.

V gene TRBV6-4 combines with J gene TRBJ1-1; unclear D gene. Looked up from germline, CDR1 is MRHNA and CDR2 is SNTAGT. Trimming took off 4 bases at V and 1 base at J, with 7 bases between the two ends. This CDR3 is built from 13 residues. The CDR3 loop is CASSAAGNTEAFF. For the CDR3, the DNA is TGTGCCAGCAGTGCCGCCGGGAACACTGAAGCTTTCTTT.

This clonotype was detected once. The gene calls are TRBV12-3 or TRBV12-4 and TRBJ2-7, with 9 nucleotides matching TRBD1. V gave up 6 bases and J gave up 2 bases; unmatched junction bases: 5. The CDR3 is made up of 14 amino acids. Here the CDR3 reads CASRRRDRAYEQYF. CDR3 in DNA: TGTGCCAGCAGGCGCCGGGACAGGGCCTACGAGCAGTACTTC.

This clonotype showed up many times. This chain connects TRBV28 to TRBJ2-7; no reliable D call. V lost 2 bases and J 2 bases, leaving 10 bases between the germline ends. Germline V CDR1 and CDR2: MDHEN, SYDVKM. The CDR3 extends over 14 amino acids. This CDR3 is CASSLGVTPYEQYF. The CDR3, as DNA: TGTGCCAGCAGTTTAGGGGTCACCCCCTACGAGCAGTACTTC. The full variable domain, rest sourced from reference TRBV28 and TRBJ2-7, is DVKVTQSSRYLVKRTGEKVFLECVQDMDHENMFWYRQDPGLGLRLIYFSYDVKMKEKGDIPEGYSVSREKKERFSLILESASTNQTSMYLCASSLGVTPYEQYFGPGTRLTVT.

The J gene is TRBJ2-5, the V gene TRBV19; TRBD2 matches at 8 bases. V shed 6 bases and J 5 bases; nucleotides not matched to a gene: 11. Germline-derived CDR1 and CDR2 are LNHDA and SQIVND (reference sequence). The CDR3 spans 15 residues. The CDR3, as DNA: TGTGCCAGTAGAAACCCCAGCGGGGGAATGGAGACCCAGTACTTC. Translating it yields CASRNPSGGMETQYF.

The chain couples TRBV7-8 to TRBJ2-2; 10 nucleotides match TRBD2. Per the germline V gene, CDR1 is SGHVS and CDR2 is FQNEAQ. The CDR3 extends over 16 amino acids. V shed 5 bases, J shed 1 base, and the junction held 4 bases outside the gene matches. In nucleotides, the CDR3 is TGTGCCAGCAGCCCCTCTAGCGGGAGGAACACCGGGGAGCTGTTTTTT. It specifies CASSPSSGRNTGELFF.

There are many counts of this clonotype. The rearrangement joins TRBV11-2 to TRBJ1-5, with D possibly being TRBD1 (6 bases). The CDR3 spans 15 residues. Per the germline V gene, CDR1 is SGHAT and CDR2 is FQNNGV. Trimming cost V 5 bases and J 5 bases, with 16 bases left between them. Here the CDR3 DNA reads TGTGCCAGCAGCCTCGACGGGGGCTTGGATCAGCCCCAGCATTTT. It specifies CASSLDGGLDQPQHF.